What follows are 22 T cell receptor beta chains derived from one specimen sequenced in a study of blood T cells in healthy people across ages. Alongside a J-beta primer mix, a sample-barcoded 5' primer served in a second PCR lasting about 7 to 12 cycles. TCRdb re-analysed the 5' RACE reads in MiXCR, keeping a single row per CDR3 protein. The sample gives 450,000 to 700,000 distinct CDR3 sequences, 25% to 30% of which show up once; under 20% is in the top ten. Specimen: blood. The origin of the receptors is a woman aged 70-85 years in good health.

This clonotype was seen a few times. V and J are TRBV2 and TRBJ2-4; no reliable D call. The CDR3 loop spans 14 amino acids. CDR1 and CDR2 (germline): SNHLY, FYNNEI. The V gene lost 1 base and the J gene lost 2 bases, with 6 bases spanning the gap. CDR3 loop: CASSEEYTKNIQYF. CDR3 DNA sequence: TGTGCCAGCAGTGAAGAGTATACCAAAAACATTCAGTACTTC.

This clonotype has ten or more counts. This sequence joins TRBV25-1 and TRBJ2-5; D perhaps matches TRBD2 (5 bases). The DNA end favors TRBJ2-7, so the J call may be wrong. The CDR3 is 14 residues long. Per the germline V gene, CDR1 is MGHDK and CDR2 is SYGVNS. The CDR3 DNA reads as TGTGCCAGCAGTGAAGATCGGGGATCCTACGAGCAGTACTTC. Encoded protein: CASSEDRGSYEQYF.

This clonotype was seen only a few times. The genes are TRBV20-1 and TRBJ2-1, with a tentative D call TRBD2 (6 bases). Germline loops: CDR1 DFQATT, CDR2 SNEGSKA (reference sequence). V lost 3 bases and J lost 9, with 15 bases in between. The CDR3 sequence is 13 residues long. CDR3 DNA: TGCAGTGCTAGTAAGACTAGTAACAGTGAGCAGTTCTTC. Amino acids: CSASKTSNSEQFF.

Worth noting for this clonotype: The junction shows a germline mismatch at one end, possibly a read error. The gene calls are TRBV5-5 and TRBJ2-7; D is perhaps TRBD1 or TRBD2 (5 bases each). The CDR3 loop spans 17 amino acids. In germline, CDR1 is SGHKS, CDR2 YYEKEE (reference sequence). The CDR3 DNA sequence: TGTGCCAGCAGCCTGGGTATATCCCTTCGGGGACCCTACGAGCGGTACTTC. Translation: CASSLGISLRGPYERYF. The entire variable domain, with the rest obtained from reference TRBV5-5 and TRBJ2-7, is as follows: DAGVTQSPTHLIKTRGQQVTLRCSPISGHKSVSWYQQVLGQGPQFIFQYYEKEERGRGNFPDRFSARQFPNYSSELNVNALLLGDSALYLCASSLGISLRGPYERYFGPGTRLTVT.

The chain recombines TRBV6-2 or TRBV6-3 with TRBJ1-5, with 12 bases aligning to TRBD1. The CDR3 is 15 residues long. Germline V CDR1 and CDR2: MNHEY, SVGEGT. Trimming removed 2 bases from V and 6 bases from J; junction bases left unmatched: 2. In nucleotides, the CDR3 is TGTGCCAGCAGTTACGGGACAGGGGGCATTCAGCCCCAGCATTTT. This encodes CASSYGTGGIQPQHF.

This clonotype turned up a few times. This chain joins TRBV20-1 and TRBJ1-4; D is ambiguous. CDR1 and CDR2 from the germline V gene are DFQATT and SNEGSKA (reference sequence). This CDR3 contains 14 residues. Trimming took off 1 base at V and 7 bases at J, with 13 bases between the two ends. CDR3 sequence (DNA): TGCAGTGCTAGAGGCGCCCCCGAGGGTGAAAAACTGTTTTTT. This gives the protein CSARGAPEGEKLFF.

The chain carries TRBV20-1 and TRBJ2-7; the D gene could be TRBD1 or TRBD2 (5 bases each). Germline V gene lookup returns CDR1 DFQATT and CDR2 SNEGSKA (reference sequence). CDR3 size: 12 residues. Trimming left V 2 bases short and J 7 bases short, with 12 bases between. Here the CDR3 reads CSARIGDGEQYF. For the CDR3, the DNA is TGCAGTGCTAGAATCGGGGACGGGGAGCAGTACTTC.

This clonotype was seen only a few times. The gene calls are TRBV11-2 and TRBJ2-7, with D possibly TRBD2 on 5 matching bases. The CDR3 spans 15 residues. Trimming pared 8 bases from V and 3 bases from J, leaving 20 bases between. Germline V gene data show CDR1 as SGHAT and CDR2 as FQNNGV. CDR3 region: CASSSPTIRGYEQYF. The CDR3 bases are TGTGCCAGCTCCAGTCCCACGATTCGGGGCTACGAGCAGTACTTC.

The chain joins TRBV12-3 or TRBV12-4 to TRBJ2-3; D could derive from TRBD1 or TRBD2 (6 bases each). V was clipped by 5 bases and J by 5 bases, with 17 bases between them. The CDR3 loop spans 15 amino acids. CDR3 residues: CASSAGWGAGDTQYF. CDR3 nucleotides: TGTGCCAGCAGTGCCGGCTGGGGGGCCGGAGATACGCAGTATTTT.

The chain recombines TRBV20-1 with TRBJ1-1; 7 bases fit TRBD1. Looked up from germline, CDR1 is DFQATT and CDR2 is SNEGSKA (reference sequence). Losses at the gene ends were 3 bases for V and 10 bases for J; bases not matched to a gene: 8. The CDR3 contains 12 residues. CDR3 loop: CSASDRVYGAFF. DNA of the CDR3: TGCAGTGCTAGTGACAGGGTCTACGGAGCTTTCTTT.

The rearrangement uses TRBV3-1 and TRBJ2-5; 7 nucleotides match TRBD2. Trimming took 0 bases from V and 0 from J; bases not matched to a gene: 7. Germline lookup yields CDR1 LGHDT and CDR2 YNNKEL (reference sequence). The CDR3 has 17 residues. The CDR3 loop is CASSQEVPAGYQETQYF. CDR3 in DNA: TGTGCCAGCAGCCAAGAAGTCCCAGCGGGGTACCAAGAGACCCAGTACTTC.

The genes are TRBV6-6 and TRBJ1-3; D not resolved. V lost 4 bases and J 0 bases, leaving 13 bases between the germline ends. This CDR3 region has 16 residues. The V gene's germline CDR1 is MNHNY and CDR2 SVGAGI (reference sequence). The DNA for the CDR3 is TGTGCCAGCAGTTCCCTTGGGAGGGACTCTGGAAACACCATATATTTT. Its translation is CASSSLGRDSGNTIYF.

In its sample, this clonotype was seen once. The CDR3 DNA is TGTGCCAGCAGCGCCAGACAGGGGGGATCCGGGGAGCTGTTTTTT. Residues: CASSARQGGSGELFF. V and J are TRBV9 and TRBJ2-2; 9 bases line up with TRBD1. CDR1 is SGDLS and CDR2 is YYNGEE in the germline V gene. The CDR3 loop spans 15 amino acids. J was trimmed by 6 bases and V by 3 bases; bases with no gene match: 6.

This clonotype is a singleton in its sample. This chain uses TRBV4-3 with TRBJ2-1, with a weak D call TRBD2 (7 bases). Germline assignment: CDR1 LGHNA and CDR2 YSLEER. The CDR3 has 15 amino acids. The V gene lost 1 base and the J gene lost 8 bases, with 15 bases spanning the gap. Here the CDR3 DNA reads TGCGCCAGCAGCCAAGCCCGGGGGGCTTTGGATGAGCAGTTCTTC. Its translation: CASSQARGALDEQFF.

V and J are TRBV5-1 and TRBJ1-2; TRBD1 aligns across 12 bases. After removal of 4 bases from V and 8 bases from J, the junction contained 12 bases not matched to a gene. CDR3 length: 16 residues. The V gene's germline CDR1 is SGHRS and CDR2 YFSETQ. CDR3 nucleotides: TGCGCCAGCAGCCCGGTGCCGGGACAGGGGGCAGGAGGCTACACCTTC. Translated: CASSPVPGQGAGGYTF.

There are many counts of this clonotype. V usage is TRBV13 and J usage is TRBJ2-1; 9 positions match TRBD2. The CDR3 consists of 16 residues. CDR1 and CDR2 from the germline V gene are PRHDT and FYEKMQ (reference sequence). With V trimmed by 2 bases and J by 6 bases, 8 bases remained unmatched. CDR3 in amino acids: CASSLSGLAGRNEQFF. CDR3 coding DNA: TGTGCCAGCAGCTTATCGGGACTAGCTGGACGCAATGAGCAGTTCTTC.

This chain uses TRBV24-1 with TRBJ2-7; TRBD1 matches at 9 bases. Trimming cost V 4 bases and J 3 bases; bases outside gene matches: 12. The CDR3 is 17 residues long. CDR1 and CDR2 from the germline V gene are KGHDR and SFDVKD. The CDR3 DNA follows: TGTGCCACCAGTGACCTCGAGGGGACAGGGATCTTCTACGAGCAGTACTTC. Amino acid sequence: CATSDLEGTGIFYEQYF.

CDR3 region: CASSLSRGLYNEQFF. CDR3 bases: TGTGCCAGCAGCCTCTCTCGAGGCCTTTACAATGAGCAGTTCTTC. The chain has TRBV7-9 and TRBJ2-1, with D uncertain. CDR3 size: 15 residues. V was shortened by 5 bases and J by 4 bases, with 15 bases between the two germline ends. CDR1 and CDR2 (germline): SEHNR, FQNEAQ (reference sequence).

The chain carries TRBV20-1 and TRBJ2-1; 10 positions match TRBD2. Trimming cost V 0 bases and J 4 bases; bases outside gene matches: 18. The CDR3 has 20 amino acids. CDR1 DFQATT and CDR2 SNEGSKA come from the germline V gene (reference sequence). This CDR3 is CSARDFGSMGSGGFYNEQFF. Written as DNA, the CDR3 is TGCAGTGCTAGAGATTTCGGGTCGATGGGTAGCGGGGGGTTTTACAATGAGCAGTTCTTC.

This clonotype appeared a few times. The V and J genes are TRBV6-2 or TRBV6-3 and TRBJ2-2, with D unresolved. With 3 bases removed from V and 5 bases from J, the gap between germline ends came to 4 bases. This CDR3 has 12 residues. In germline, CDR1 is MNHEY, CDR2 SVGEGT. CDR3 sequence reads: CASSYATGELFF. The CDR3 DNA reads TGTGCCAGCAGTTATGCGACCGGGGAGCTGTTTTTT.

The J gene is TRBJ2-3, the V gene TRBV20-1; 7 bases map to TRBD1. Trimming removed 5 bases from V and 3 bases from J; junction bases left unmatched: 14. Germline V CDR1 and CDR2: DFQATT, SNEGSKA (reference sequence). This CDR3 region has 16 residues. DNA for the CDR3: TGCAGTGCTGGGCTGGGGGAAAAACAGGGGACAGATACGCAGTATTTT. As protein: CSAGLGEKQGTDTQYF.

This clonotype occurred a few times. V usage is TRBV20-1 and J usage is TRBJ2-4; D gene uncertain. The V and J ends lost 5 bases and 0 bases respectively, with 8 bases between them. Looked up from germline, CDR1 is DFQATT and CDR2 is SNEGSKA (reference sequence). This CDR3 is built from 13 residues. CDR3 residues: CSAPGLAKNIQYF. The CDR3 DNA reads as TGCAGTGCTCCTGGGCTAGCCAAAAACATTCAGTACTTC.